The 22 T cell receptor beta chains reported below all come from one sample, sequenced in a study of T-cell reconstitution after alpha-beta-depleted transplantation in children. The TCRbeta library incorporated unique molecular identifiers. TCRdb redid the calling of the PCR reads with MiXCR, one entry per CDR3 protein. The profile shows about 980,000 distinct CDR3 sequences, about 26% of them singletons. The sample in question was PBMCs, mostly from graft donor cells, obtained 360 days after TCRalphabeta/CD19-depleted stem cell transplant. The receptor set was obtained from a boy under three years old who had a stem cell transplant for SCID, so the T cells may come from the graft donor.

A few counts support this clonotype. The chain couples TRBV20-1 to TRBJ2-3, with a weak D call TRBD1 (5 bases). Germline CDR1 and CDR2: DFQATT and SNEGSKA (reference sequence). Trimming pared 4 bases from V and 2 bases from J, leaving 10 bases between. This CDR3 region has 13 residues. The CDR3 DNA follows: TGCAGTGCTAATCAGGGATTCACAGATACGCAGTATTTT. It codes for CSANQGFTDTQYF.

Here the CDR3 DNA reads TGCGCCAGCAGCACCGGAGACAGGGTAAAAGAGACCCAGTACTTC. Its translation: CASSTGDRVKETQYF. The rearrangement joins TRBV5-1 to TRBJ2-5; 7 nucleotides align to TRBD1. The CDR3 runs 15 residues. The junction had 9 bases not matched to a gene; V was cut back by 4 bases and J by 3 bases. From germline, CDR1 is SGHRS and CDR2 YFSETQ.

The sample holds a few counts of this clonotype. This chain uses TRBV20-1 with TRBJ2-7; TRBD2 agrees at 7 bases. Germline CDR1 and CDR2: DFQATT and SNEGSKA (reference sequence). The CDR3 consists of 13 residues. V lost 6 bases and J lost 4; bases outside the gene matches: 9. DNA of the CDR3: TGCAGTGCCTTGGGGGGGAGGAGTTACGAGCAGTACTTC. It specifies CSALGGRSYEQYF.

This rearrangement joins TRBV7-8 to TRBJ1-1; the D gene is possibly TRBD1 (5 bases). CDR1 SGHVS and CDR2 FQNEAQ come from the germline V gene. This CDR3 comprises 15 residues. Deletions cut 5 bases from V and 3 bases from J, with 16 bases between. The CDR3 reads CASSPAWGDYTEAFF. The CDR3 DNA reads as TGTGCCAGCAGCCCCGCTTGGGGGGACTACACTGAAGCTTTCTTT.

The V gene is TRBV20-1, the J gene TRBJ2-7; possibly TRBD1 for D (5 bases). V dropped 6 bases and J dropped 3 bases, with 18 bases sitting between them. Germline V gene lookup returns CDR1 DFQATT and CDR2 SNEGSKA (reference sequence). CDR3 length: 14 amino acids. The CDR3 DNA sequence: TGCAGTGCATCCCCCTCGGCAGGGCACTACGAGCAGTACTTC. This encodes CSASPSAGHYEQYF.

The chain recombines TRBV11-2 with TRBJ2-2; D gene ambiguous. CDR3 length equals 15 residues. V shed 3 bases and J shed 5 bases, with 13 bases lying between them. Germline V gene data show CDR1 as SGHAT and CDR2 as FQNNGV. The CDR3 region has the DNA TGTGCCAGCAGCTTCTACAGCTCCGGGACCGGGGAGCTGTTTTTT. This encodes CASSFYSSGTGELFF. Combining the CDR3 with reference TRBV11-2 and TRBJ2-2 gives the whole variable domain EAGVAQSPRYKIIEKRQSVAFWCNPISGHATLYWYQQILGQGPKLLIQFQNNGVVDDSQLPKDRFSAERLKGVDSTLKIQPAKLEDSAVYLCASSFYSSGTGELFFGEGSRLTVL.

This clonotype was recorded a few times. The CDR3 is CASSFAGTGGYTF. The CDR3 nucleotides are TGTGCCAGCAGCTTTGCCGGGACAGGTGGCTACACCTTC. The chain carries TRBV7-8 and TRBJ1-2, with 8 bases that match TRBD1. With V trimmed by 3 bases and J by 7 bases, 4 bases remained unmatched. Germline CDR1 reads SGHVS; CDR2 reads FQNEAQ. This CDR3 has 13 amino acids. Complete variable domain (other parts from reference TRBV7-8 and TRBJ1-2): GAGVSQSPRYKVAKRGQDVALRCDPISGHVSLFWYQQALGQGPEFLTYFQNEAQLDKSGLPSDRFFAERPEGSVSTLKIQRTQQEDSAVYLCASSFAGTGGYTFGSGTRLTVV.

V and J are TRBV25-1 and TRBJ2-2; D not resolved. Germline V gene lookup returns CDR1 MGHDK and CDR2 SYGVNS. The CDR3 length is 15 residues. V was pared by 6 bases and J by 1 base, with 12 bases between. The CDR3 DNA sequence: TGTGCCAGCAGCCGAGTAGCAGGGAACACCGGGGAGCTGTTTTTT. Protein sequence: CASSRVAGNTGELFF.

This clonotype has just a few counts. This sequence joins TRBV13 and TRBJ2-5, with TRBD2 identical over 7 bases. This CDR3 has 15 residues. V dropped 5 bases and J dropped 5; count of bases not matched to a gene: 11. Germline V gives CDR1 PRHDT, CDR2 FYEKMQ (reference sequence). CDR3 nucleotide sequence: TGTGCCAGCAGCCCACCAAGCGGGGCGACGGAGACCCAGTACTTC. Protein product: CASSPPSGATETQYF.

This clonotype occurred a few times. CDR3 sequence: CSFGRIAKNIQYF. CDR3 sequence (DNA): TGCAGCTTCGGGCGGATAGCCAAAAACATTCAGTACTTC. The V gene is TRBV29-1, the J gene TRBJ2-4; D is uncertain. The V end lost 8 bases, the J end lost 0 bases, and 11 bases lay between the germline ends. Germline V gene sequence: CDR1 SQVTM, CDR2 ANQGSEA. CDR3 length equals 13 residues.

This clonotype was seen more than once but under ten times. This sequence joins TRBV6-2 or TRBV6-3 and TRBJ2-2; D remains unclear. Germline V gene sequence: CDR1 MNHEY, CDR2 SVGEGT. Trimming pared 6 bases from V and 1 base from J, leaving 15 bases between. This CDR3 region has 16 residues. CDR3 DNA sequence: TGTGCCAGCAGCCTACTTCTAGGGAAGAACACCGGGGAGCTGTTTTTT. Translated: CASSLLLGKNTGELFF.

The chain joins TRBV28 to TRBJ2-4, with D possibly TRBD2 on 5 matching bases. This CDR3 is built from 14 residues. The germline gives CDR1 MDHEN, CDR2 SYDVKM. V lost 7 bases to trimming and J lost 2 bases, with 12 bases between them. CDR3 nucleotide sequence: TGTGCCAGCAATAATCCTAGCTCCAAAAACATTCAGTACTTC. This codes for CASNNPSSKNIQYF.

Concerning this clonotype itself: This CDR3 is missing its conserved last phenylalanine or tryptophan, likely due to a read error. J is TRBJ2-3 and V is TRBV5-1, with D perhaps TRBD1 (5 bases). The CDR3 is 15 amino acids. In germline, CDR1 is SGHRS, CDR2 YFSETQ. Trimming cost V 4 bases and J 6 bases, with 18 bases left between them. CDR3 protein: CASSRQGLPEDTQYS. DNA of the CDR3: TGCGCCAGCAGCAGGCAGGGATTGCCTGAGGATACGCAGTATTCT.

The genes are TRBV5-1 and TRBJ2-1; 7 nucleotides match TRBD2. After removal of 1 base from V and 9 bases from J, the junction contained 13 bases not matched to a gene. In germline, CDR1 is SGHRS, CDR2 YFSETQ. The CDR3 has 16 amino acids. CDR3 coding DNA: TGCGCCAGCAGCTTGTCCGGGACTATACAACCCCGTGAGCAGTTCTTC. Its protein is CASSLSGTIQPREQFF.

The chain recombines TRBV5-5 with TRBJ2-7, with D tentatively TRBD1 or TRBD2 (5 bases each). The CDR3 runs to 15 residues. The V gene's germline CDR1 is SGHKS and CDR2 YYEKEE (reference sequence). Trimming took off 0 bases at V and 1 base at J, with 11 bases between the two ends. In DNA, the CDR3 is TGTGCCAGCAGCTTGGGGGACGCAAATTCCTACGAGCAGTACTTC. Amino acids: CASSLGDANSYEQYF. The full variable domain, rest sourced from reference TRBV5-5 and TRBJ2-7, is DAGVTQSPTHLIKTRGQQVTLRCSPISGHKSVSWYQQVLGQGPQFIFQYYEKEERGRGNFPDRFSARQFPNYSSELNVNALLLGDSALYLCASSLGDANSYEQYFGPGTRLTVT.

The chain is built from TRBV29-1 and TRBJ2-3; no clear D. V was trimmed by 4 bases and J by 0 bases, leaving 5 bases between them. Germline CDR1 and CDR2: SQVTM and ANQGSEA. The CDR3 has 12 residues. The CDR3 DNA reads TGCAGCGTTGCCCCCAGCACAGATACGCAGTATTTT. Encoded protein: CSVAPSTDTQYF.

The chain has TRBV20-1 and TRBJ2-7; 10 bases map to TRBD2. The CDR3 totals 14 residues. CDR1 is DFQATT, CDR2 SNEGSKA, per germline (reference sequence). V lost 0 bases, J lost 7 bases, and 6 bases stayed unmatched. CDR3 sequence (DNA): TGCAGTGCTAGAGAGCTAGCGGGAGTCGGGGAGCAGTACTTC. This codes for CSARELAGVGEQYF.

The rearrangement uses TRBV7-2 and TRBJ2-1; D gene ambiguous. Trimming cost V 1 base and J 3 bases, with 7 bases left between them. The length of the CDR3 is 14 residues. Germline V gives CDR1 SGHTA, CDR2 FQGNSA. The CDR3 reads CASSLVPLYNEQFF. For the CDR3, the DNA is TGTGCCAGCAGCTTAGTCCCCCTCTACAATGAGCAGTTCTTC.

V is TRBV5-1 and J is TRBJ2-1; TRBD2 agrees at 10 bases. Per germline, CDR1 SGHRS and CDR2 YFSETQ. This CDR3 is built from 16 residues. Unmatched junction bases numbered 5, after V lost 0 bases and J lost 5 bases. In nucleotides, the CDR3 is TGCGCCAGCAGCTTGGTTAGCGGGGGGACTAACAATGAGCAGTTCTTC. Protein: CASSLVSGGTNNEQFF. Full variable domain (missing parts from reference TRBV5-1 and TRBJ2-1): KAGVTQTPRYLIKTRGQQVTLSCSPISGHRSVSWYQQTPGQGLQFLFEYFSETQRNKGNFPGRFSGRQFSNSRSEMNVSTLELGDSALYLCASSLVSGGTNNEQFFGPGTRLTVL.

The sample holds a few counts of this clonotype. The rearrangement links TRBV15 to TRBJ2-3, with TRBD2 identical over 10 bases. The CDR3 has 20 amino acids. V shed 1 base and J 3 bases; nucleotides not matched to a gene: 16. Germline V gene data show CDR1 as LNHNV and CDR2 as YYDKDF (reference sequence). CDR3 in amino acids: CATSRGAGASGGLITDTQYF. The DNA of the CDR3 is TGTGCCACCAGCAGAGGGGCGGGGGCTAGCGGGGGCCTTATAACAGATACGCAGTATTTT. Full variable domain (missing parts from reference TRBV15 and TRBJ2-3): DAMVIQNPRYQVTQFGKPVTLSCSQTLNHNVMYWYQQKSSQAPKLLFHYYDKDFNNEADTPDNFQSRRPNTSFCFLDIRSPGLGDTAMYLCATSRGAGASGGLITDTQYFGPGTRLTVL.

This clonotype was recorded many times. This sequence joins TRBV29-1 and TRBJ2-3; tentative D call: TRBD2 (6 bases). This CDR3 is 15 amino acids long. Trimming left V 4 bases short and J 4 bases short, with 18 bases between. CDR1 is SQVTM and CDR2 is ANQGSEA in the germline V gene. For the CDR3, the DNA is TGCAGCGTTGCGGGGAAAGGGGTAGCGGCAGATACGCAGTATTTT. Protein product: CSVAGKGVAADTQYF.

This clonotype was counted only a few times. The genes are TRBV19 and TRBJ1-1; unclear D gene. The CDR3 runs to 15 residues. Per the germline V gene, CDR1 is LNHDA and CDR2 is SQIVND (reference sequence). Trimming cost V 3 bases and J 1 base, with 12 bases left between them. The CDR3 region has the DNA TGTGCCAGTAGTATCCACCAGGCCGCGAACACTGAAGCTTTCTTT. Protein product: CASSIHQAANTEAFF.